The clone carrying this TCR beta chain showed up just a few times. This sample stems from a study of blood T cell repertoires in COVID-19. Original processing notes: Reference gene primer amplification in the assay estimated nucleated cell counts. Assay used: immunoSEQ multiplex PCR; TCRdb lists only in-frame clones, some missing. From that table come the V and J calls and clone size; the DNA was used to work out D and trimming. The sample consists of some 200,000 clones, 75% to 95% of them appearing once. Germline CDR1 is MGHRA and CDR2 is YSYEKL. Trimming took off 3 bases at V and 5 bases at J, with 14 bases between the two ends. The CDR3 spans 15 residues.

V usage is TRBV4-1 and J usage is TRBJ1-5; a possible D gene is TRBD1 (6 bases). This clonotype was obtained from a man aged 50 to 60 with acute or convalescent COVID-19. The sample was peripheral blood. CDR3 DNA: TGCGCCAGCAGCCAGGACCGGGACACAGATCAGCCCCAGCATTTT. Protein sequence: CASSQDRDTDQPQHF.